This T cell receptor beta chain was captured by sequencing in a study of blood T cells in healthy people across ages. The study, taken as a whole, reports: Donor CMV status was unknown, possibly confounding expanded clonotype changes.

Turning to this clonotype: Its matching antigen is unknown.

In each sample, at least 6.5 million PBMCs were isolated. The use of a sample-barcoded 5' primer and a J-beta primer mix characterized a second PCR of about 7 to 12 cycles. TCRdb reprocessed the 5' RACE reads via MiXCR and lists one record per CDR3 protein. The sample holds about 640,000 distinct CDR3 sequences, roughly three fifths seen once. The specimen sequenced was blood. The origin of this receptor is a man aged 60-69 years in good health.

In DNA form, the CDR3 reads TGTGCCAGCAGCCAACAGGGTTCCACTGAAGCTTTCTTT. This sequence encodes CASSQQGSTEAFF. The chain combines TRBV3-1 with TRBJ1-1; maybe TRBD1 (5 bases). Germline V gene sequence: CDR1 LGHDT, CDR2 YNNKEL (reference sequence). CDR3 length: 13 residues. Trimming removed 2 bases at V and 4 bases at J, with 8 bases between.